The rows below give T cell receptor beta chains drawn from one sample of a study of beta chain features in type 1 diabetes. Produced via immunoSEQ multiplex PCR; TCRdb's table is partial and in-frame only. The data show under 400,000 clones, around 12% seen once. Sequenced sample: naive CD4+ T cells from blood. The receptor set was obtained from a woman aged 18-35 years with type 1 diabetes. The CDR3 runs from the conserved cysteine through the conserved F or W. Each record gives: clone size, J gene, D gene, V gene, CDR3 protein, CDR3 DNA. D genes are given only for firm matches. Expanded clones get a size class; other rows say once, few or many, or leave the size out.

>NA|TRBJ2-2|NA|TRBV18
CASSPPAGPTGELFF
TGTGCCAGCTCACCACCGGCAGGGCCCACCGGGGAGCTGTTTTTT
>few|TRBJ2-3|NA|TRBV13
CASSFRDTQYF
TGTGCCAGCAGCTTCAGAGATACGCAGTATTTT
>few|TRBJ1-2|NA|TRBV2
CASSEVQGVGYGYTF
TGTGCCAGCAGTGAAGTGCAAGGGGTAGGCTATGGCTACACCTTC
>NA|TRBJ2-1|NA|TRBV20-1
CSSRYYNEQFF
TGCAGTTCACGGTACTACAATGAGCAGTTCTTC
>NA|TRBJ2-7|NA|TRBV19
CASSTGEQYF
TGTGCCAGTAGTACGGGAGAGCAGTACTTC
>few|TRBJ2-5|TRBD1|TRBV4-3
CASSQGDREAETQYF
TGCGCCAGCAGCCAAGGGGACAGGGAGGCAGAGACCCAGTACTTC
>NA|TRBJ2-1|TRBD2|TRBV7-3
CASSPVATSGGSYNEQFF
TGTGCCAGCAGCCCAGTTGCAACGAGCGGGGGTTCCTACAATGAGCAGTTCTTC
>NA|TRBJ2-1|NA|TRBV29-1
CSVTGGYNEQFF
TGCAGCGTCACCGGGGGTTACAATGAGCAGTTCTTC
>NA|TRBJ2-6|NA|TRBV7-9
CASSLVLSGANVLTF
TGTGCCAGCAGCTTAGTACTGTCTGGGGCCAACGTCCTGACTTTC
>few|TRBJ1-1|TRBD1|TRBV25-1
CASSERTGEVEAFF
TGTGCCAGCAGTGAGAGGACAGGGGAGGTTGAAGCTTTCTTT
>NA|TRBJ2-3|TRBD1|TRBV14
CASSRLGGQGGDTQYF
TGTGCCAGCAGCCGCTTGGGGGGACAGGGAGGAGATACGCAGTATTTT
>few|TRBJ2-1|TRBD2|TRBV7-9
CASSLRSKRGGHSYNEQFF
TGTGCCAGCAGCTTACGCTCGAAGCGGGGGGGCCACTCCTACAATGAGCAGTTCTTC
>NA|TRBJ2-1|NA|TRBV12-5
CASGLQGVDNEQFF
TGTGCTAGTGGTTTACAGGGCGTCGACAATGAGCAGTTCTTC
>NA|TRBJ2-7|TRBD1|TRBV29-1
CSARRDSSYEQYF
TGCAGCGCACGCCGGGACAGCTCCTACGAGCAGTACTTC
>few|TRBJ2-3|TRBD2|TRBV29-1
CSVEDLGGGREDTQYF
TGCAGCGTTGAAGATCTGGGCGGGGGGAGAGAGGATACGCAGTATTTT
>NA|TRBJ2-5|TRBD2|TRBV7-6
CASSSKGGLAGTLYQETQYF
TGTGCCAGCAGCTCGAAGGGGGGGCTAGCGGGCACACTGTACCAAGAGACCCAGTACTTC
>NA|TRBJ2-7|NA|TRBV30
CAWSPGLIYEQYF
TGTGCCTGGTCTCCGGGACTGATCTACGAGCAGTACTTC
>few|TRBJ2-7|TRBD2|TRBV10-3
CAISGSPTSGGLYEQYF
TGTGCCATCAGTGGTTCTCCGACTAGCGGGGGGCTCTACGAGCAGTACTTC
>NA|TRBJ1-2|TRBD1|TRBV6-5
CASSRPRGSNYGYTF
TGTGCCAGCAGCCGCCCCAGGGGGTCTAACTATGGCTACACCTTC
>few|TRBJ2-1|NA|TRBV7-2
CASSLAGPARDEQFF
TGTGCCAGCAGCTTAGCCGGCCCAGCGAGGGATGAGCAGTTCTTC
>few|TRBJ2-1|NA|TRBV10-3
CAISESWADNEQFF
TGTGCCATCAGTGAGTCCTGGGCAGACAATGAGCAGTTCTTC
>NA|TRBJ2-7|NA|TRBV18
CASSPGTGNPAHYEQYF
TGTGCCAGCTCACCAGGAACAGGGAACCCAGCACACTACGAGCAGTACTTC
>few|TRBJ2-5|NA|TRBV6-6
CASSYSGGVETQYF
TGTGCCAGCAGTTACTCGGGGGGAGTAGAGACCCAGTACTTC
>NA|TRBJ1-2|NA|TRBV9
CASSVGHPEDGYTF
TGTGCCAGCAGCGTCGGACATCCCGAGGATGGCTACACCTTC
>NA|TRBJ2-6|NA|TRBV30
CAWSVSVSGANVLTF
TGTGCCTGGAGTGTATCCGTCTCTGGGGCCAACGTCCTGACTTTC
>NA|TRBJ2-6|TRBD2|TRBV4-3
CASGLAGGTGANVLTF
TGCGCCAGCGGACTAGCGGGAGGGACTGGGGCCAACGTCCTGACTTTC
>NA|TRBJ1-2|TRBD1|TRBV6-5
CASAEDRTKDGYTF
TGTGCCAGCGCCGAGGACAGGACGAAGGATGGCTACACCTTC
>few|TRBJ2-2|TRBD1|TRBV7-2
CASSSWDRGRELFF
TGTGCCAGCAGCTCTTGGGACAGGGGGCGGGAGCTGTTTTTT
>NA|TRBJ2-3|NA|TRBV4-2
CASSAQTFADTQYF
TGTGCCAGCAGCGCTCAGACTTTCGCAGATACGCAGTATTTT
>NA|TRBJ1-2|NA|TRBV4-3
CASSQEHRNYGYTF
TGCGCCAGCAGCCAAGAGCACAGAAACTATGGCTACACCTTC
>NA|TRBJ2-7|TRBD1|TRBV10-3
CAISQSGTGITEQYF
TGTGCCATCAGTCAATCCGGGACAGGGATCACCGAGCAGTACTTC
>few|TRBJ1-2|NA|TRBV2
CASSQPETDGYTF
TGTGCCAGCAGCCAGCCGGAGACCGATGGCTACACCTTC
>few|TRBJ1-1|NA|TRBV7-7
CASSNSPGQEAFF
TGTGCCAGCAGCAATTCACCGGGACAAGAAGCTTTCTTT
>few|TRBJ2-1|NA|TRBV28
CASSLGRKRGFVNEQFF
TGTGCCAGCAGTTTAGGAAGGAAGCGCGGCTTCGTCAATGAGCAGTTCTTC
>NA|TRBJ1-2|NA|TRBV20-1
CSATRQYGYTF
TGCAGTGCTACCAGACAGTATGGCTACACCTTC
>NA|TRBJ2-1|NA|TRBV28
CASMTAGFYNEQFF
TGTGCCAGCATGACGGCGGGTTTCTACAATGAGCAGTTCTTC
>NA|TRBJ1-5|NA|TRBV5-6
CASSSDSQQGPQHF
TGTGCCAGCAGCTCTGACAGTCAGCAGGGGCCCCAGCATTTT
>NA|TRBJ2-7|NA|TRBV20-1
CSARDLQEQYF
TGCAGTGCTAGAGATTTGCAGGAGCAGTACTTC
>few|TRBJ2-5|NA|TRBV19
CASSMGSFGEETQYF
TGTGCCAGTAGTATGGGGAGTTTTGGGGAAGAGACCCAGTACTTC
>few|TRBJ2-5|TRBD1|TRBV5-1
CASSPGTGQETQYF
TGCGCCAGCAGCCCCGGGACAGGGCAAGAGACCCAGTACTTC
>NA|TRBJ2-1|TRBD2|TRBV30
CAWSSIAGGNEQFF
TGTGCCTGGAGTTCCATAGCGGGAGGAAATGAGCAGTTCTTC
>NA|TRBJ2-1|TRBD2|TRBV6-5
CASRTSGNNEQFF
TGTGCCAGTCGGACTAGCGGAAACAATGAGCAGTTCTTC
>once|TRBJ1-1|TRBD1|TRBV30
CAWSVPETGGTEAFF
TGTGCCTGGAGTGTACCCGAGACAGGGGGCACTGAAGCTTTCTTT
>few|TRBJ1-2|NA|TRBV18
CASSPPGSGYGYTF
TGTGCCAGCTCACCACCGGGAAGCGGCTATGGCTACACCTTC
>few|TRBJ2-5|NA|TRBV5-1
CASSSTGPETQYF
TGCGCCAGCAGCTCAACAGGGCCGGAGACCCAGTACTTC
>NA|TRBJ2-3|TRBD2|TRBV4-3
CASSQKASGYSTDTQYF
TGCGCCAGCAGCCAGAAGGCTAGCGGGTATAGCACAGATACGCAGTATTTT
>NA|TRBJ2-1|TRBD1|TRBV2
CASSRRQGIVNYSYNEQFF
TGTGCCAGCAGTAGACGACAGGGTATCGTCAACTACTCCTACAATGAGCAGTTCTTC
>NA|TRBJ2-7|TRBD1|TRBV7-2
CASSLVGTEAYEQYF
TGTGCCAGCAGCTTAGTCGGGACAGAAGCCTACGAGCAGTACTTC
>NA|TRBJ1-2|NA|TRBV15
CATSRERGGYTF
TGTGCCACCAGCAGAGAGCGCGGGGGCTACACCTTC
>few|TRBJ1-1|NA|TRBV15
CATSRDPYTEAFF
TGTGCCACCAGCAGAGATCCCTACACTGAAGCTTTCTTT